This TCR beta chain was identified during a study of cytotoxic CD8 clonotypes in ibrutinib-treated CLL. The overall study: Researchers reported over nine relapsed/refractory and roughly 15 treatment-naive patients, 17 of them IGHV unmutated.

Regarding this clone: Antigen unknown.

With V trimmed by 5 bases and J by 8 bases, 14 bases remained unmatched. The V gene's germline CDR1 is MDHEN and CDR2 SYDVKM. The CDR3 covers 16 residues. The repertoire was sequenced with immunoSEQ multiplex PCR; TCRdb's copy has only in-frame clones and lacks some. In the table there are 150,000 to 200,000 clones, 70% to 85% of which are singletons. The study, taken as a whole, reports: The study found clonality rose at ibrutinib response, then fell toward baseline at progression. The clonality rise at ibrutinib response reflected private clonotype expansion.

For TCR beta libraries, about 1.9 micrograms of genomic DNA were obtained from cryopreserved PBMCs. The source of this sequence is a human donor with chronic lymphocytic leukemia. V gene TRBV28 combines with J gene TRBJ1-2, with 10 positions matching TRBD1. The specimen was PBMCs, collected after 12 months of ibrutinib treatment. The CDR3 DNA sequence: TGTGCCAGCAGTCCACGGACAGGGGGAAGGTTTGGAGGCTACACCTTC. Protein product: CASSPRTGGRFGGYTF.